Listed below are T cell receptor beta chains from one sample, sequenced in a study of cytotoxic CD8 clonotypes in ibrutinib-treated CLL. The protocol was immunoSEQ multiplex PCR, while the TCRdb copy is restricted to in-frame clones and leaves out a portion. There are 20,000 to 30,000 clones in the sample; roughly 68% occur only once, and around 30% lies in the top ten. The sample in question was PBMCs, obtained after 24 months of ibrutinib treatment. These receptors were obtained from a human donor with chronic lymphocytic leukemia. Each CDR3 is given with its conserved first and last residue. The order of the fields is J gene, clone size, V gene, D gene, CDR3 DNA, CDR3 protein. A D gene is named only where the DNA matches it firmly. Where a row states a size, it is once, few, many or the class of an expanded clone; other rows omit it.

>TRBJ2-5|NA|TRBV19|TRBD1
TGTGCCAGTAGTCCCCAGGGGGCGCGCGAGACCCAGTACTTC
CASSPQGARETQYF
>TRBJ2-7|NA|TRBV5-6|NA
TGTGCCAGCAGCCCTCGCACCCCTGGGACCGGTAATTACGAGCAGTACTTC
CASSPRTPGTGNYEQYF
>TRBJ2-7|NA|TRBV27|NA
TGTGCCAGCAGTTTAAGCATGAGGGGAGCCTACGAGCAGTACTTC
CASSLSMRGAYEQYF
>TRBJ1-5|NA|TRBV2|NA
TGTGCCAGCAGTGAACAGGCTTTCAATCAGCCCCAGCATTTT
CASSEQAFNQPQHF
>TRBJ2-3|NA|TRBV5-5|NA
TGTGCCAGCAGCTTGCAAAGTTCAGATACGCAGTATTTT
CASSLQSSDTQYF
>TRBJ2-5|once|TRBV2|NA
TGTGCCAGCAGGCAAGAGACCCAGTACTTC
CASRQETQYF
>TRBJ2-3|NA|TRBV4-2|TRBD2
TGTGCCAGCAGCCAAGTGGCGACTAGCGGGGGGAGCACAGATACGCAGTATTTT
CASSQVATSGGSTDTQYF
>TRBJ1-2|few|TRBV27|NA
TGTGCCAGCAGCTCCACAGGGCGCAACTATGGCTACACCTTC
CASSSTGRNYGYTF
>TRBJ1-2|once|TRBV5-4|NA
TGTGCCAGCAGCTTAATTGACAGGAATTATGGCTACACCTTC
CASSLIDRNYGYTF
>TRBJ2-1|NA|TRBV2|TRBD2
TGTGCCAGCAGTGAACGGGCGGGGGAATACAATGAGCAGTTCTTC
CASSERAGEYNEQFF
>TRBJ1-4|few|TRBV9|TRBD1
TGTGCCAGCAGCGACCAGACAGGGGCTAATGAAAAACTGTTTTTT
CASSDQTGANEKLFF
>TRBJ2-7|few|TRBV10-2|NA
TGCGCCAGCAGCGAGAACGTAGGACGGACTTACGAGCAGTACTTC
CASSENVGRTYEQYF
>TRBJ1-1|NA|TRBV19|NA
TGTGCCAGTTCAGTCCTAGGGACATACACTGAAGCTTTCTTT
CASSVLGTYTEAFF
>TRBJ1-5|NA|TRBV30|TRBD1
TGTGCCTGGAGTCCCAGGGGGGAGTTACAGCATTTT
CAWSPRGELQHF
>TRBJ1-5|NA|TRBV5-4|NA
TGTGCCAGCAGCCCCTCGATACCAGGCGATCAGCCCCAGCATTTT
CASSPSIPGDQPQHF
>TRBJ1-1|once|TRBV4-1|NA
TGCGCCAGCAGCCAAGGGCACGCGGGCATGAACACTGAAGCTTTCTTT
CASSQGHAGMNTEAFF
>TRBJ2-2|few|TRBV29-1|NA
TGCAGCGTTGAACAGGATGTGAACACCGGGGAGCTGTTTTTT
CSVEQDVNTGELFF
>TRBJ1-6|NA|TRBV12-5|NA
TGTGCTAGCATTTTGGGGCCTTATAATTCACCCCTCCACTTT
CASILGPYNSPLHF
>TRBJ2-4|NA|TRBV25-1|NA
TGTGCCAGCGGGACAACGGCAAACATTCAGTACTTC
CASGTTANIQYF
>TRBJ1-3|many|TRBV2|NA
TGTGCCAGCAAGACGTCATCTGGAAACACCATATATTTT
CASKTSSGNTIYF
>TRBJ1-6|few|TRBV10-3|NA
TGTGCCATCAGTGAGAGGGATAATTCACCCCTCCACTTT
CAISERDNSPLHF
>TRBJ1-5|NA|TRBV27|NA
TGTGCCAGCAGTTTTCAGGGTGTAAGCAATCAGCCCCAGCATTTT
CASSFQGVSNQPQHF
>TRBJ2-3|NA|TRBV29-1|NA
TGCAGCGTTGTCGCCCCGCCCGCGGGCGCAGATACGCAGTATTTT
CSVVAPPAGADTQYF
>TRBJ1-3|few|TRBV27|TRBD1
TGTGCCAGCAGTACGCGGACAGGGGGCTTGTCGGGAAACACCATATATTTT
CASSTRTGGLSGNTIYF
>TRBJ2-1|NA|TRBV19|TRBD2
TGTGCCAGTAGTCTCCGGGGGGGGCGGTTGGACAATGAGCAGTTCTTC
CASSLRGGRLDNEQFF
>TRBJ1-5|NA|TRBV6-1|NA
TGTGCCAGCATAGGGATGGGGGGAAATCAGCCCCAGCATTTT
CASIGMGGNQPQHF
>TRBJ2-5|NA|TRBV20-1|NA
TGCAGTGTTCTCGCGGGAGAGACCCAGTACTTC
CSVLAGETQYF
>TRBJ2-1|NA|TRBV5-6|TRBD2
TGTGCCAGCAGCTTGGATCGGGCGGGGGCCTACAATGAGCAGTTCTTC
CASSLDRAGAYNEQFF
>TRBJ2-6|NA|TRBV30|NA
TGTGCCCAAAGGGGCGGAACCTCTGGGGCCAACGTCCTGACTTTC
CAQRGGTSGANVLTF
>TRBJ1-5|NA|TRBV4-1|NA
TGCGCCAGCAGGGCAGATTACAATCAGCCCCAGCATTTT
CASRADYNQPQHF
>TRBJ1-5|NA|TRBV12-5|NA
TGTGCTAGTGGTTTGGACGGGTTTAGCAATCAGCCCCAGCATTTT
CASGLDGFSNQPQHF
>TRBJ1-2|few|TRBV27|NA
TGTGCCAGCAGGGGGGGGCGGCCTGGCTACACCTTC
CASRGGRPGYTF
>TRBJ1-2|NA|TRBV10-2|NA
TGCGCCAGCAGCTCTTACGCGGCTGGGTATGGCTACACCTTC
CASSSYAAGYGYTF
>TRBJ1-1|NA|TRBV19|NA
TGTGCCAGCTCCCCGAGGAGGGGGAGGGCTTTCTTT
CASSPRRGRAFF
>TRBJ2-5|many|TRBV5-5|NA
TGTGCCAGCACCCACTTCGGTGGGAGTGAGACCCAGTACTTC
CASTHFGGSETQYF
>TRBJ2-1|once|TRBV9|NA
TGTGCCAGCAGCGTAGGGGGAGAGCAGTTCTTC
CASSVGGEQFF
>TRBJ2-2|NA|TRBV7-9|NA
TGTGCCAGCAGCCCAAGGACAGAGCTCACCGGGGAGCTGTTTTTT
CASSPRTELTGELFF
>TRBJ2-7|once|TRBV7-6|NA
TGTGCCAGCAGCTTCGGCCCGAGGGTCTACGAGCAGTACTTC
CASSFGPRVYEQYF